The 3 T cell receptor beta chains in this list originate from one sample, sequenced in a study of control samples from healthy donors and cancer patients. Some clones are missing from TCRdb's copy, which holds only in-frame ones; the method was immunoSEQ multiplex PCR. The repertoire holds 100,000 or so clones, with 80% to 90% as singletons. The sequenced sample consisted of blood. These receptors were taken from a woman aged 45-65 years in good health.

The chain has TRBV5-1 and TRBJ2-7; TRBD1 might be the D (5 bases). The germline V gene encodes CDR1 SGHRS and CDR2 YFSETQ. The length of the CDR3 is 14 residues. Trimming removed 1 base from V and 3 bases from J, with 11 bases in between. DNA of the CDR3: TGCGCCAGCAGCTTGCATGCCAGGGACTACGAGCAGTACTTC. Translation: CASSLHARDYEQYF.

This sequence joins TRBV14 and TRBJ2-3; 14 positions agree with TRBD2. The V segment lost 2 bases and the J segment 6 bases; nucleotides outside the gene matches: 16. CDR3 length equals 20 residues. The germline gives CDR1 SGHDN, CDR2 FVKESK. The CDR3 loop reads CASSQTTSGRARIGLDTQYF. Written as DNA, the CDR3 is TGTGCCAGCAGCCAAACGACTAGCGGGAGGGCCCGGATTGGATTGGATACGCAGTATTTT.

The rearrangement joins TRBV6-5 to TRBJ2-3, with D unclear. V was cut by 2 bases and J by 2 bases, with 5 bases left in between. The CDR3 is made up of 13 amino acids. CDR1 MNHEY and CDR2 SVGAGI come from the germline V gene. CDR3 residues: CASSYDFTDTQYF. DNA for the CDR3: TGTGCCAGCAGTTACGACTTCACAGATACGCAGTATTTT.